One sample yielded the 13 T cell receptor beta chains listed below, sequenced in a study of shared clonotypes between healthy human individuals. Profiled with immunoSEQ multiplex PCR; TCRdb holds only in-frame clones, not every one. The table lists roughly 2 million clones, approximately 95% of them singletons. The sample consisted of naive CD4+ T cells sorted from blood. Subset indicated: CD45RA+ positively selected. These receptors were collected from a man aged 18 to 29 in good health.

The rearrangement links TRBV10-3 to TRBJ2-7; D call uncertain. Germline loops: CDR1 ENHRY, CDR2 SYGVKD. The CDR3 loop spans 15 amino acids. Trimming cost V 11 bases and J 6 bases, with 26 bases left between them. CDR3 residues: CASSNQLASSSEQYF. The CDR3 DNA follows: TGTGCCTCGAGTAACCAACTCGCGAGTTCTTCCGAGCAGTACTTC.

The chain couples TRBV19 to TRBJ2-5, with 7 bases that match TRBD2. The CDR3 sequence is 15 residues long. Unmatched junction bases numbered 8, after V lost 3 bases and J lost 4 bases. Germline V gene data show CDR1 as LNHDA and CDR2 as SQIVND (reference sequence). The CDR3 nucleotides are TGTGCCAGTAGTATTCGTGGGAGGGCCGGAGAGACCCAGTACTTC. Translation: CASSIRGRAGETQYF.

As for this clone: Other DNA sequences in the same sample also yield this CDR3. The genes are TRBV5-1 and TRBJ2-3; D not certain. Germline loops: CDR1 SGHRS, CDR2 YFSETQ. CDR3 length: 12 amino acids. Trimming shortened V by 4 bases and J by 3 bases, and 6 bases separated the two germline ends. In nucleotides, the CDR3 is TGCGCCAGCAGCCTGCCTACAGATACGCAGTATTTT. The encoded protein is CASSLPTDTQYF.

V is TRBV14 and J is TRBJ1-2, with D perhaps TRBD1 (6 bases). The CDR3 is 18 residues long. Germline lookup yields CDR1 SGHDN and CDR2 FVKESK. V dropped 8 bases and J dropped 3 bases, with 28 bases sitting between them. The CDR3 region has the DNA TGTGCCAGCGGCCCACCCCCCGGACAGTTAAACACGGACTATGGCTACACCTTC. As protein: CASGPPPGQLNTDYGYTF.

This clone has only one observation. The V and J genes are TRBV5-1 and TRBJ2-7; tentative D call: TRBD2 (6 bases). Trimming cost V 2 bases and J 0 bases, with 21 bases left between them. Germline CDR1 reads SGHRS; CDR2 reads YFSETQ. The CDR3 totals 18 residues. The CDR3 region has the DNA TGCGCCAGCAGCTTTGATGCGGCGGGGAGAATGGGCTCCTACGAGCAGTACTTC. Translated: CASSFDAAGRMGSYEQYF. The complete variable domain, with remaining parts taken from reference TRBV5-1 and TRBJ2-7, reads KAGVTQTPRYLIKTRGQQVTLSCSPISGHRSVSWYQQTPGQGLQFLFEYFSETQRNKGNFPGRFSGRQFSNSRSEMNVSTLELGDSALYLCASSFDAAGRMGSYEQYFGPGTRLTVT.

CDR3 loop: CASRVRATNEKLFF. DNA of the CDR3: TGTGCCAGCAGAGTAAGGGCAACTAATGAAAAACTGTTTTTT. The chain uses TRBV2 and TRBJ1-4; D is undetermined. The CDR3 has 14 residues. The V end was cut by 6 bases, the J end by 0 bases, with 8 bases between. The germline CDR1 and CDR2 sequences are SNHLY and FYNNEI.

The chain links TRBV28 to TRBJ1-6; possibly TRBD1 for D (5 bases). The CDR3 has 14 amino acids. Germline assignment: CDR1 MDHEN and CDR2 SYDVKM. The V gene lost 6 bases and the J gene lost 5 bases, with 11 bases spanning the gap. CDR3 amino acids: CASRSGTNNSPLHF. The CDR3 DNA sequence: TGTGCCAGCAGATCCGGGACTAATAATTCACCCCTCCACTTT.

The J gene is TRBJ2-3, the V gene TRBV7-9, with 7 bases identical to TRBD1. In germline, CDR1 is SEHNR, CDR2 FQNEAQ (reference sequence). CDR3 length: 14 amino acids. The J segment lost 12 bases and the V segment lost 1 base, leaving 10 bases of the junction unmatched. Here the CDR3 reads CASSLESGTALQYF. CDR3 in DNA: TGTGCCAGCAGCTTAGAGTCAGGGACAGCCCTACAGTATTTT.

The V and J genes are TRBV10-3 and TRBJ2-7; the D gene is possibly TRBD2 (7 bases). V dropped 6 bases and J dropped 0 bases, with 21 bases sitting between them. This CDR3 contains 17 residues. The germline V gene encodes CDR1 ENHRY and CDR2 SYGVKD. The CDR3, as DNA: TGTGCCATCAGCTCTCTCAGGGGTAGCGGGCCCTCCTACGAGCAGTACTTC. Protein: CAISSLRGSGPSYEQYF.

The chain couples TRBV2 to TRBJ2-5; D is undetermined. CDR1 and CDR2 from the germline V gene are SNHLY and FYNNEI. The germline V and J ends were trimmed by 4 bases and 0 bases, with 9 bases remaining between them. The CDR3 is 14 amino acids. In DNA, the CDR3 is TGTGCCAGCAGTGTGGGTGGCTACCAAGAGACCCAGTACTTC. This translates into CASSVGGYQETQYF.

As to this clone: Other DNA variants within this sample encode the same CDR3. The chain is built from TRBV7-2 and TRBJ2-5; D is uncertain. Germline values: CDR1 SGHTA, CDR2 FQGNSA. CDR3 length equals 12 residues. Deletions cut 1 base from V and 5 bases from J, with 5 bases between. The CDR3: CASSLGAETQYF. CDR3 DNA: TGTGCCAGCAGCTTAGGCGCGGAGACCCAGTACTTC.

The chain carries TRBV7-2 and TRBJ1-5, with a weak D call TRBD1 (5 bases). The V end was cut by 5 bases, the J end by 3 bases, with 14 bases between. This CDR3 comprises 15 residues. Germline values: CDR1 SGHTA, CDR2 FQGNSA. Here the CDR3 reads CASSPGSTVNQPQHF. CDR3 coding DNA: TGTGCCAGCAGCCCAGGGTCGACGGTCAATCAGCCCCAGCATTTT.

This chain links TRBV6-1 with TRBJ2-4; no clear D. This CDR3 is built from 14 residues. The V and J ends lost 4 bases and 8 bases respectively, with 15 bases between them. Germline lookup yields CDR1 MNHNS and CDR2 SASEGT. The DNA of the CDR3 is TGTGCCAGCAGTGCGACGGGTCTCAAGGACATTCAGTACTTC. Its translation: CASSATGLKDIQYF.